These 12 T cell receptor beta chains were sequenced from one sample in a study of T cell responses to AZD1222 COVID-19 vaccine. Sequencing was performed with immunoSEQ multiplex PCR; in TCRdb, only in-frame clones are kept and a portion is missing. The data show about 120,000 clones, over 85% seen once. This specimen was peripheral blood, taken on day 0 of AZD1222 vaccination. These receptors came from an adult in good health.

The V gene is TRBV9, the J gene TRBJ1-1; D gene unclear. CDR1 SGDLS and CDR2 YYNGEE come from the germline V gene. Trimming pared 0 bases from V and 8 bases from J, leaving 11 bases between. This CDR3 contains 13 residues. The CDR3 reads CASSVEAGLEAFF. The CDR3 nucleotides read TGTGCCAGCAGCGTAGAGGCAGGCCTCGAAGCTTTCTTT.

The chain uses TRBV4-2 and TRBJ2-1; the D gene is possibly TRBD2 (6 bases). The CDR3 totals 16 residues. Per the germline V gene, CDR1 is LGHNA and CDR2 is YNFKEQ. Trimming removed 4 bases at V and 2 bases at J, with 15 bases between. CDR3: CASSLLWDSTYNEQFF. Here the CDR3 DNA reads TGTGCCAGCAGCCTCCTTTGGGACTCCACCTACAATGAGCAGTTCTTC.

This clone was seen a single time. This chain connects TRBV27 to TRBJ2-5; weak D call: TRBD1 (6 bases). In germline, CDR1 is MNHEY, CDR2 SMNVEV (reference sequence). Between the trimmed V and J ends, which lost 0 bases and 5 bases, there was a span of 7 bases. This CDR3 has 13 amino acids. This chain's CDR3 is CASSLSRGETQYF. Written as DNA, the CDR3 is TGTGCCAGCAGTTTATCGAGGGGGGAGACCCAGTACTTC.

In its sample, this clone was seen a few times. V is TRBV27 and J is TRBJ2-7; TRBD1 is a possible D gene (5 bases). CDR1 MNHEY and CDR2 SMNVEV come from the germline V gene (reference sequence). The CDR3 loop spans 11 amino acids. Trimming removed 5 bases at V and 6 bases at J, with 8 bases between. CDR3 coding DNA: TGTGCCAGCAGTCAGGGCCCCGAGCAGTACTTC. This gives the protein CASSQGPEQYF.

The CDR3 sequence is CASSESPSGTDTQYF. In nucleotides, the CDR3 is TGCGCCAGCAGTGAGTCTCCTAGCGGCACAGATACGCAGTATTTT. The V gene is TRBV10-1, the J gene TRBJ2-3; possibly TRBD2 for D (6 bases). From germline, CDR1 is WNHNN and CDR2 SYGVQD (reference sequence). V gave up 0 bases and J gave up 1 base, with 8 bases separating them. The CDR3 length is 15 residues.

This chain uses TRBV19 with TRBJ2-7; D ambiguous. Germline CDR1 LNHDA, CDR2 SQIVND (reference sequence). Trimming shortened V by 6 bases and J by 2 bases, and 14 bases separated the two germline ends. The CDR3 is made up of 14 amino acids. This CDR3 reads CASRSQVSPYEQYF. The CDR3 DNA reads as TGTGCCAGTAGGTCCCAGGTTTCTCCCTACGAGCAGTACTTC.

This chain joins TRBV4-1 and TRBJ2-3, with 10 positions matching TRBD1. The CDR3 spans 16 residues. Germline V gene lookup returns CDR1 MGHRA and CDR2 YSYEKL. The V segment lost 4 bases and the J segment 4 bases; nucleotides outside the gene matches: 8. CDR3 in amino acids: CASSRLGQGRADTQYF. CDR3 sequence (DNA): TGCGCCAGCAGCCGGTTGGGACAGGGGAGGGCAGATACGCAGTATTTT.

Remarks on this clone: Other DNA sequences in this sample translate to the same CDR3. The genes are TRBV11-3 and TRBJ2-1; D gene ambiguous. The V and J ends lost 2 bases and 0 bases respectively, with 5 bases between them. CDR3 length equals 14 residues. Germline values: CDR1 SGHNT, CDR2 YENEEA. CDR3 DNA: TGTGCCAGCAGCTTACGGAGCTCCTACAATGAGCAGTTCTTC. This encodes CASSLRSSYNEQFF.

CDR3 nucleotides: TGTGCCAGCTCACCGGCGTCGGGCGGGAGCAACCACGAGCAGTACTTC. Its protein is CASSPASGGSNHEQYF. The rearrangement links TRBV18 to TRBJ2-7; 7 positions match TRBD2. The trim removed 3 bases at V and 5 bases at J, leaving 13 bases unmatched. The CDR3 has 16 residues. CDR1 and CDR2 (germline): KGHSH, LQKENI.

CDR3 in DNA: TGTGCCAGTAGAAGCGGGGCCAGAGATACGCAGTATTTT. This sequence encodes CASRSGARDTQYF. The V call is TRBV28, the J call TRBJ2-3, with 7 nucleotides matching TRBD2. Trimming at V came to 9 bases and at J to 5 bases, leaving 8 bases not matched to a gene. Germline V gene lookup returns CDR1 MDHEN and CDR2 SYDVKM. This CDR3 has 13 amino acids.

The rearrangement uses TRBV5-1 and TRBJ1-1; no clear D gene. V gave up 1 base and J gave up 5 bases, with 12 bases separating them. The CDR3 runs to 14 residues. Per the germline V gene, CDR1 is SGHRS and CDR2 is YFSETQ. In DNA, the CDR3 is TGCGCCAGCAGCTTGAGCGGTGTAAGTACTGAAGCTTTCTTT. Encoded protein: CASSLSGVSTEAFF. The full variable domain, with the rest looked up from reference TRBV5-1 and TRBJ1-1, is KAGVTQTPRYLIKTRGQQVTLSCSPISGHRSVSWYQQTPGQGLQFLFEYFSETQRNKGNFPGRFSGRQFSNSRSEMNVSTLELGDSALYLCASSLSGVSTEAFFGQGTRLTVV.

This clone was picked up a small number of times. The chain has TRBV2 and TRBJ1-5, with D perhaps TRBD1 (6 bases). V lost 6 bases to trimming and J lost 0 bases, with 9 bases between them. CDR1 SNHLY and CDR2 FYNNEI come from the germline V gene. The CDR3 contains 14 residues. Here the CDR3 reads CASSRDTSNQPQHF. As DNA, the CDR3 is TGTGCCAGCAGCCGGGACACTAGCAATCAGCCCCAGCATTTT.